This TCR beta chain was captured by sequencing in a study of technical replicates of blood from a handful of donors. Germline lookup yields CDR1 MRHNA and CDR2 SNTAGT. The germline V and J ends were trimmed by 6 bases and 2 bases, with 12 bases remaining between them. The CDR3 sequence is 14 residues long. Data came from immunoSEQ multiplex PCR; TCRdb stores just in-frame clones and leaves some out. The data show some 78,000 clones, more than 85% seen once. The sequence was obtained from a human donor in good health. The sample comprised T cells isolated from PBMCs. The chain joins TRBV6-4 to TRBJ2-3; weak D call: TRBD1 (6 bases). This CDR3 reads CASRLDRNTDTQYF. The DNA for the CDR3 is TGTGCCAGCAGACTTGACAGGAACACAGATACGCAGTATTTT.